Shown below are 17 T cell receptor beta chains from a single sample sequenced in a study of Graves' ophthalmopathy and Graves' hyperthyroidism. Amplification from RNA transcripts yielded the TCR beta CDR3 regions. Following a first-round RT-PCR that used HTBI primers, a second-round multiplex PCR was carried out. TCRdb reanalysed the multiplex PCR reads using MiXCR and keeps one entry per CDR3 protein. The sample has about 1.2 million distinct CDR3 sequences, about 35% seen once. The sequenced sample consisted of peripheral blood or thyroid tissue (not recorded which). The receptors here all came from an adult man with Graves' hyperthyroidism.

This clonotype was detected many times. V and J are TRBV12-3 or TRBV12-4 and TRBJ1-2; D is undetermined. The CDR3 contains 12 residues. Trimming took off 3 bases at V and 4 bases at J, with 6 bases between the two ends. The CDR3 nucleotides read TGTGCCAGCAGTTTGCAGCTCTATGGCTACACCTTC. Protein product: CASSLQLYGYTF.

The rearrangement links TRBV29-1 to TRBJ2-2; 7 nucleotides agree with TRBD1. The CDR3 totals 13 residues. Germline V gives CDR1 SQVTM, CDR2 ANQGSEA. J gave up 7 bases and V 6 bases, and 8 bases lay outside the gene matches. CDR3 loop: CSVPGTVSGELFF. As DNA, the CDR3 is TGCAGCGTCCCTGGGACAGTCAGCGGGGAGCTGTTTTTT.

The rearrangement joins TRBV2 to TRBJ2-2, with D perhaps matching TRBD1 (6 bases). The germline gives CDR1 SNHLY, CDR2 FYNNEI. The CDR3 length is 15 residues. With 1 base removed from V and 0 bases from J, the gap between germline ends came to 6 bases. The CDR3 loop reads CASSEGQANTGELFF. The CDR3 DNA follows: TGTGCCAGCAGTGAAGGACAGGCGAACACCGGGGAGCTGTTTTTT.

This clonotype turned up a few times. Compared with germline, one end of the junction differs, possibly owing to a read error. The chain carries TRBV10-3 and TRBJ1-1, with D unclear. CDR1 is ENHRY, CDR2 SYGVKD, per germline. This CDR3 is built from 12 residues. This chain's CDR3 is CASSYFSGEAFF. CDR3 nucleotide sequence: TGTGCCAGCAGTTATTTCTCAGGTGAAGCTTTCTTT.

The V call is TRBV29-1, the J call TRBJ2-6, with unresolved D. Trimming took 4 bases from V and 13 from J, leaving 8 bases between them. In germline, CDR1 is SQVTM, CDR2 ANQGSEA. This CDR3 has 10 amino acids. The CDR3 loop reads CSVAVRVLTF. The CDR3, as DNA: TGCAGCGTTGCCGTCAGGGTCCTGACTTTC.

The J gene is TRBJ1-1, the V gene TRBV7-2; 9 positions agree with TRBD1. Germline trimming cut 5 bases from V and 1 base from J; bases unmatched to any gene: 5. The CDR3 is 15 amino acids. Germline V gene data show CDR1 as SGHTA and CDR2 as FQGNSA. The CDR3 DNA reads TGTGCCAGCAGCCACCGGACAGGGGCGAACACTGAAGCTTTCTTT. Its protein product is CASSHRTGANTEAFF. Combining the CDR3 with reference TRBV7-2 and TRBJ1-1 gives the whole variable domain GAGVSQSPSNKVTEKGKDVELRCDPISGHTALYWYRQSLGQGLEFLIYFQGNSAPDKSGLPSDRFSAERTGGSVSTLTIQRTQQEDSAVYLCASSHRTGANTEAFFGQGTRLTVV.

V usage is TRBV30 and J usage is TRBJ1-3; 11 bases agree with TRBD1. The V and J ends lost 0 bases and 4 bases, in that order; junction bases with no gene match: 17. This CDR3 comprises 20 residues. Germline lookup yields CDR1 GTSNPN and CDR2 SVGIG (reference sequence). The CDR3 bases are TGTGCCTGGAGTGTACTCTCGGTGGGACAGGGGGACCGCGGAGGAAACACCATATATTTT. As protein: CAWSVLSVGQGDRGGNTIYF.

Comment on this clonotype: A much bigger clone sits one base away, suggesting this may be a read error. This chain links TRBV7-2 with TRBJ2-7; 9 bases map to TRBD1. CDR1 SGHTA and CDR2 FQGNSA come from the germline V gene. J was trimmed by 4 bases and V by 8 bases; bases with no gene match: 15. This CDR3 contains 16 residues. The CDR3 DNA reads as TGTACCAGCTTCGGGTCGGCGGACAGGGGCTTTTACGAGCAGTACTTC. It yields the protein CTSFGSADRGFYEQYF.

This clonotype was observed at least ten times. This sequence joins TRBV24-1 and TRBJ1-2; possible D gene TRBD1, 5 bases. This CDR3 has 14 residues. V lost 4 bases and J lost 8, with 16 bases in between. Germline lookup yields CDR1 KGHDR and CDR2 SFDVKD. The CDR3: CATSDTRDPAGYTF. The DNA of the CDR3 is TGTGCCACCAGTGACACCCGGGACCCGGCGGGCTACACCTTC.

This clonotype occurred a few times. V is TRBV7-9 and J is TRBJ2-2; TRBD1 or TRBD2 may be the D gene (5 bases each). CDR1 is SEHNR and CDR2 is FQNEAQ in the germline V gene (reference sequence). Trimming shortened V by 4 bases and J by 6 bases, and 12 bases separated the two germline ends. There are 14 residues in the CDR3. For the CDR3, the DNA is TGTGCCAGCAGCTCCCTCTTGGGGGCCGGGGAGCTGTTTTTT. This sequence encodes CASSSLLGAGELFF.

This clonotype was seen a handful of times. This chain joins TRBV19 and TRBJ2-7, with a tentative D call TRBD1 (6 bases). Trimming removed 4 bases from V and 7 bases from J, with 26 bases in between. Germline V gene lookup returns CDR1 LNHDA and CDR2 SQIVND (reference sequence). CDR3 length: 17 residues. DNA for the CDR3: TGTGCCAGTAGTACCGGTCGGACAGTCAGAACTACGGGTGAGCAGTACTTC. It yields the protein CASSTGRTVRTTGEQYF.

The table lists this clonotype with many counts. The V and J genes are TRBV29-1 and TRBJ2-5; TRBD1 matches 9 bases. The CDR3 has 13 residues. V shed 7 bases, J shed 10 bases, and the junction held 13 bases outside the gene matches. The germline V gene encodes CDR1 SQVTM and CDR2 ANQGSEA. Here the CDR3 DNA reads TGCAGCGCCATGGGGGACAGGGCTTCGTTCCAGTACTTC. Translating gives CSAMGDRASFQYF.

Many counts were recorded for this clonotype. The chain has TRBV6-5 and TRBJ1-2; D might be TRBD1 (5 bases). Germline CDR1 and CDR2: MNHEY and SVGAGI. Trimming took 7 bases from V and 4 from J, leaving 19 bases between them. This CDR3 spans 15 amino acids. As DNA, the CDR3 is TGTGCCAGCACCGCCGGGGGGGTAGGGATCTATGGCTACACCTTC. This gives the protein CASTAGGVGIYGYTF.

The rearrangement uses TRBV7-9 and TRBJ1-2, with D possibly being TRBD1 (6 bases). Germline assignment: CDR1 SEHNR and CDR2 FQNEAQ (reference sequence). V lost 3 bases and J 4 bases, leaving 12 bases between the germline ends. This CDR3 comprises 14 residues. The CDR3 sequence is CASSLVRQAYGYTF. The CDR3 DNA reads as TGTGCCAGCAGCTTGGTCCGACAGGCCTATGGCTACACCTTC.

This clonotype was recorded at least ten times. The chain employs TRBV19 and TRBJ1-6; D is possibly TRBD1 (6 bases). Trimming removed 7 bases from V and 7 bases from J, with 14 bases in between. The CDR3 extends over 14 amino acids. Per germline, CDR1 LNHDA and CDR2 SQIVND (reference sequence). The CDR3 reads CASTKQGWNSPLHF. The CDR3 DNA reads TGTGCCAGTACCAAACAGGGATGGAATTCACCCCTCCACTTT.

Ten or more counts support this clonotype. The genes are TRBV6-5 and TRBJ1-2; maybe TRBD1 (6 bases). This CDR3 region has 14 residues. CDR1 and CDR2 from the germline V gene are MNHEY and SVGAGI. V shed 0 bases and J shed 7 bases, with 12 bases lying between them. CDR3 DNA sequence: TGTGCCAGCAGTTACTCGATGGACAGCAGTGGCTACACCTTC. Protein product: CASSYSMDSSGYTF.

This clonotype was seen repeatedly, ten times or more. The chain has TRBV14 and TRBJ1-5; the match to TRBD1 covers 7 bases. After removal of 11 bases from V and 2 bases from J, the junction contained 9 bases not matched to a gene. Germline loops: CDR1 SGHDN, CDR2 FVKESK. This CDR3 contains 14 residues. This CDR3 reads CAPDRELCNQPQHF. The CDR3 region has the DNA TGTGCCCCCGACAGGGAGCTTTGCAATCAGCCCCAGCATTTT.